The 5 T cell receptor beta chains below come from one sample, sequenced in a study of cytomegalovirus exposure and HLA in healthy donors. PCR primers comprised 60 Vbeta and 13 Jbeta primers. Using immunoSEQ multiplex PCR, the repertoire was profiled, and TCRdb retains in-frame clones only, with some absent. The sample comprises under 200,000 clones, roughly three quarters of which are singletons, and 7% rests with the top ten. Material for sequencing was PBMCs. These receptors came from a woman in her forties in good health and CMV-seropositive.

The chain combines TRBV4-1 with TRBJ2-5; D is unresolved. The CDR3 runs 15 residues. Germline assignment: CDR1 MGHRA and CDR2 YSYEKL. Trimming shortened V by 5 bases and J by 5 bases, and 18 bases separated the two germline ends. This CDR3 is CASSEGLMSVETQYF. The CDR3 DNA sequence: TGCGCCAGCAGCGAAGGGTTAATGTCAGTTGAGACCCAGTACTTC.

The chain is built from TRBV30 and TRBJ2-7, with a possible D match to TRBD1 (6 bases). Germline lookup yields CDR1 GTSNPN and CDR2 SVGIG (reference sequence). The V end was cut by 3 bases, the J end by 5 bases, with 17 bases between. This CDR3 comprises 14 residues. The CDR3 sequence: CAWSPGQGIHEQYF. CDR3 sequence (DNA): TGTGCCTGGAGCCCGGGACAAGGTATCCACGAGCAGTACTTC.

Only a few counts were recorded for this clone. The chain's CDR3 is CASSLPASYGYTF. As DNA, the CDR3 is TGTGCCAGCAGTTTACCCGCCAGCTATGGCTACACCTTC. The V gene is TRBV28, the J gene TRBJ1-2; D gene ambiguous. Germline V lookup: CDR1 MDHEN, CDR2 SYDVKM. The CDR3 is made up of 13 amino acids. V was pared by 2 bases and J by 4 bases, with 8 bases between.

V usage is TRBV30 and J usage is TRBJ1-2; tentative D call: TRBD1 (6 bases). CDR3 length equals 16 residues. CDR1 is GTSNPN and CDR2 is SVGIG in the germline V gene (reference sequence). V was shortened by 2 bases and J by 6 bases, with 22 bases between the two germline ends. CDR3 loop: CAWSPGAGRTVDGYTF. CDR3 nucleotides: TGTGCCTGGAGTCCAGGGGCCGGTCGTACAGTGGATGGCTACACCTTC.

V is TRBV10-2 and J is TRBJ1-6; 9 positions agree with TRBD1. This CDR3 comprises 15 residues. The ends lost 4 bases at V and 9 bases at J; junction bases unmatched: 7. Per the germline V gene, CDR1 is WSHSY and CDR2 is SAAADI. CDR3 residues: CASSALGQGGSPLHF. CDR3 nucleotide sequence: TGCGCCAGCAGTGCCTTGGGACAGGGTGGTTCACCCCTCCACTTT.